This TCR beta chain was documented in a study of T cell responses to AZD1222 COVID-19 vaccine. Study-level findings and limits: Mostly white British, mostly female donors; authors suggested clonal diversity may be underestimated. It was only 6 or 7 AZD1222 recipients who were seropositive at baseline. The breadth and depth of Spike-specific TCRs increased once two AZD1222 doses had been given. Across spike, vaccine-associated CD4 TCRs were found, dominant at 160-218 and 743-854.

V lost 3 bases, J lost 4 bases, and 6 bases lay in between. Germline V gene lookup returns CDR1 KGHDR and CDR2 SFDVKD. This CDR3 spans 12 amino acids. The protocol was immunoSEQ multiplex PCR, while the TCRdb copy is restricted to in-frame clones and leaves out a portion. The sample lists around 180,000 clones, around 94% seen once, with 1.6% in the top ten. Concerning this clone itself: No antigen is known for it. Distinct nucleotide sequences in the sample also encode this CDR3.

The TCR originated in an adult who received the AZD1222 COVID-19 vaccine. The sample consisted of peripheral blood, taken 28 days after the second AZD1222 dose. This chain connects TRBV24-1 to TRBJ2-7; D is undetermined. The CDR3 coding sequence is TGTGCCACCAGTGATCTTGGGTACGAGCAGTACTTC. Translated, it gives CATSDLGYEQYF.